This entry lists 10 T cell receptor beta chains sequenced from one sample in a study of blood T cells in healthy people across ages. A J-beta primer mix and a sample-barcoded 5' primer were used in a second PCR of roughly 7 to 12 cycles. TCRdb ran MiXCR on the 5' RACE reads and lists one entry per CDR3 protein. The table records 1.5 million to 2 million distinct CDR3 sequences, roughly 52% of them present only once. The sequenced material came from blood. The receptors here all came from a woman in her 40s in good health.

CDR3 sequence (DNA): TGCAGTGCTGCGGGGGGGGCGTACACAGATACGCAGTATTTT. Protein product: CSAAGGAYTDTQYF. The V and J genes are TRBV20-1 and TRBJ2-3; 9 nucleotides align to TRBD2. The CDR3 has 14 amino acids. Trimming cost V 5 bases and J 2 bases; bases outside gene matches: 5. The germline V gene encodes CDR1 DFQATT and CDR2 SNEGSKA (reference sequence).

V usage is TRBV6-5 and J usage is TRBJ1-4; D is unresolved. The V end lost 4 bases, the J end lost 6 bases, and 12 bases lay between the germline ends. In germline, CDR1 is MNHEY, CDR2 SVGAGI. CDR3 length: 14 residues. CDR3 coding DNA: TGTGCCAGCAGTTCTCGAGGCAATGATGAAAAACTGTTTTTT. The encoded protein is CASSSRGNDEKLFF.

V usage is TRBV6-6 and J usage is TRBJ2-7; TRBD1 aligns across 7 bases. The J call may not be correct, given that the DNA end is closer to TRBJ2-5. This CDR3 region has 15 residues. Germline CDR1 reads MNHNY; CDR2 reads SVGAGI (reference sequence). The CDR3 nucleotides read TGTGCCAGCAGTTCATCCGACAGGGTCGAGGAGACCCAGTACTTC. Translated, it gives CASSSSDRVEETQYF.

V is TRBV4-1 and J is TRBJ2-3; 10 positions match TRBD1. The V gene's germline CDR1 is MGHRA and CDR2 YSYEKL. With V trimmed by 3 bases and J by 14 bases, 8 bases remained unmatched. There are 13 residues in the CDR3. The CDR3 here is CASSHPGTGAGYF. CDR3 coding DNA: TGCGCCAGCAGCCACCCCGGGACAGGGGCAGGGTATTTT.

The chain couples TRBV28 to TRBJ2-5; D is unresolved. The CDR3 runs 14 residues. Germline V gene data show CDR1 as MDHEN and CDR2 as SYDVKM. V was trimmed by 5 bases and J by 5 bases, leaving 15 bases between them. The chain's CDR3 is CASSLRFSVETQYF. DNA for the CDR3: TGTGCCAGCAGTCTCAGATTCTCTGTTGAGACCCAGTACTTC.

The V and J genes are TRBV7-8 and TRBJ1-4, with D maybe TRBD1 (5 bases). This CDR3 spans 15 amino acids. Trimming left V 3 bases short and J 5 bases short, with 13 bases between. Germline CDR1 and CDR2: SGHVS and FQNEAQ. In DNA form, the CDR3 reads TGTGCCAGCAGCTTTCGTGACAGCCTGAATGAAAAACTGTTTTTT. Encoded protein: CASSFRDSLNEKLFF.

A few counts support this clonotype. The V and J genes are TRBV14 and TRBJ2-1; no clear D. The germline gives CDR1 SGHDN, CDR2 FVKESK. V was pared by 4 bases and J by 0 bases, with 4 bases between. The length of the CDR3 is 13 residues. The CDR3 nucleotides read TGTGCCAGCAGCCGCTACTCCTACAATGAGCAGTTCTTC. Its translation: CASSRYSYNEQFF.

There are a few counts of this clonotype. The chain links TRBV4-3 to TRBJ2-5; D is undetermined. Trimming took off 1 base at V and 2 bases at J, with 8 bases between the two ends. The CDR3 has 14 residues. Germline V gene data show CDR1 as LGHNA and CDR2 as YSLEER. The CDR3 reads CASSQAKQQETQYF. CDR3 in DNA: TGCGCCAGCAGCCAAGCGAAACAGCAAGAGACCCAGTACTTC.

This clonotype has only a few counts. The V and J genes are TRBV20-1 and TRBJ2-6; D is tentatively TRBD1 or TRBD2 (5 bases each). V dropped 6 bases and J dropped 0 bases, with 15 bases sitting between them. The CDR3 consists of 16 residues. CDR1 and CDR2 from the germline V gene are DFQATT and SNEGSKA (reference sequence). The CDR3 nucleotides are TGCAGTGCCTCTTCAAGAGGGACCTCTGGGGCCAACGTCCTGACTTTC. Amino acid sequence: CSASSRGTSGANVLTF.

This chain connects TRBV27 to TRBJ1-5, with D tentatively TRBD1 (5 bases). V was clipped by 5 bases and J by 5 bases, with 10 bases between them. CDR1 and CDR2 from the germline V gene are MNHEY and SMNVEV (reference sequence). The CDR3 contains 13 residues. Written as DNA, the CDR3 is TGTGCCAGCAGTGACAGAGACCATCAGCCCCAGCATTTT. Protein product: CASSDRDHQPQHF.